The entry below gives a single T cell receptor (beta chain) sequence along with its context. Its antigen is still unknown. These data belong to a study of EBV T-cell therapy then PD-1 blockade in nasopharyngeal carcinoma. Time point noted: 266 days after commencement of treatment, after nivolumab therapy. Treatment here: AdE1-LMPpoly-expanded autologous EBV-specific T-cell therapy followed by anti-PD-1 nivolumab. The CDR3 is 15 residues long. Germline values: CDR1 SGDLS, CDR2 YYNGEE. The junction had 7 bases not matched to a gene; V was cut back by 2 bases and J by 5 bases. The method was immunoSEQ multiplex PCR; TCRdb's version includes in-frame clones alone and lacks a portion of them. The data contain about 20,000 clones, under 90% of them seen just once; the ten biggest clones take up 30% to 35%.

This TCR was sampled from a man aged 40-50 years with nasopharyngeal carcinoma. The sample was CD8+ T cells from blood, taken around day 300 from a patient whose treatment included autologous EBV-specific T cells and nivolumab. The chain combines TRBV9 with TRBJ2-3, with 8 bases aligning to TRBD2. CDR3 DNA: TGTGCCAGCAGCGTTGTCGGGGGGGCCGTAGATACGCAGTATTTT. This translates into CASSVVGGAVDTQYF. Full variable domain (outside the CDR3, taken from reference TRBV9 and TRBJ2-3): DSGVTQTPKHLITATGQRVTLRCSPRSGDLSVYWYQQSLDQGLQFLIQYYNGEERAKGNILERFSAQQFPDLHSELNLSSLELGDSALYFCASSVVGGAVDTQYFGPGTRLTVL.